The 8 T cell receptor beta chains in this list originate from one sample, sequenced in a study of T cells in Graves' hyperthyroidism and ophthalmopathy. Authors of the study amplified TCR beta CDR3 regions from RNA transcripts. A first-round RT-PCR of the TCR CDR3 used the HTBI primer set. One entry per CDR3 protein results from TCRdb running MiXCR on the multiplex PCR reads. This table holds around 360,000 distinct CDR3 sequences, about 16% found once. The sample taken for sequencing was blood. These receptors all stem from a woman in her sixties or seventies with Graves' ophthalmopathy.

In its sample, this clonotype was seen many times. The chain has TRBV29-1 and TRBJ1-2; D not resolved. With 4 bases removed from V and 2 bases from J, the gap between germline ends came to 14 bases. Germline CDR1 SQVTM, CDR2 ANQGSEA. The CDR3 contains 14 residues. The CDR3 is CSVGPVGSNYGYTF. In nucleotides, the CDR3 is TGCAGCGTTGGGCCCGTTGGTTCGAACTATGGCTACACCTTC.

This chain connects TRBV29-1 to TRBJ2-5, with D uncertain. In germline, CDR1 is SQVTM, CDR2 ANQGSEA. The ends were cut back, 0 bases at V and 1 base at J, with 6 bases in the middle. The CDR3 has 13 amino acids. CDR3 residues: CSVEEIRQETQYF. For the CDR3, the DNA is TGCAGCGTTGAAGAGATCCGCCAAGAGACCCAGTACTTC.

In its sample, this clonotype was seen many times. Here the CDR3 DNA reads TGTGCCTGGAGTGTCGGACAGACCACTAGCACAGATACGCAGTATTTT. Protein: CAWSVGQTTSTDTQYF. V gene TRBV30 combines with J gene TRBJ2-3, with D possibly being TRBD1 (6 bases). The CDR3 totals 16 residues. V lost 0 bases to trimming and J lost 0 bases, with 13 bases between them. Germline CDR1 reads GTSNPN; CDR2 reads SVGIG (reference sequence).

In its sample, this clonotype was seen many times. V usage is TRBV5-1 and J usage is TRBJ2-1; D perhaps matches TRBD2 (5 bases). The germline V and J ends were trimmed by 4 bases and 9 bases, with 23 bases remaining between them. The CDR3 totals 16 residues. In germline, CDR1 is SGHRS, CDR2 YFSETQ. DNA for the CDR3: TGCGCCAGCAGCGGCGTGGTGGGAGCCGGTCTAGGTGAGCAGTTCTTC. Its translation is CASSGVVGAGLGEQFF.

This clonotype was recorded many times. The chain links TRBV24-1 to TRBJ2-2; D remains unclear. The CDR3 consists of 14 residues. Germline-derived CDR1 and CDR2 are KGHDR and SFDVKD. The V end was cut by 2 bases, the J end by 7 bases, with 10 bases between. CDR3 sequence (DNA): TGTGCCACCAGTGATTCAAGGATGGTCGGGGAGCTGTTTTTT. It translates to CATSDSRMVGELFF.

On this clonotype itself: A much larger clone lies a single base off, so this may be a read error. The chain uses TRBV6-2 or TRBV6-3 and TRBJ2-1, with unresolved D. V dropped 5 bases and J dropped 4 bases, with 15 bases sitting between them. From germline, CDR1 is MNHEY and CDR2 SVGEGT. CDR3 length: 15 amino acids. The CDR3 is CASSADQDGYNEQFF. For the CDR3, the DNA is TGTGCCAGCAGTGCGGACCAGGACGGATACAATGAGCAGTTCTTC.

This clonotype has at least ten counts. The chain is built from TRBV2 and TRBJ2-4, with D unclear. Germline CDR1 is SNHLY and CDR2 is FYNNEI. The CDR3 has 16 amino acids. V was cut by 3 bases and J by 0 bases, with 12 bases left in between. The CDR3 DNA sequence: TGTGCCAGCAGTGAGGCTCCAGGCACAGCCAAAAACATTCAGTACTTC. Protein sequence: CASSEAPGTAKNIQYF.

There are many counts of this clonotype. The chain combines TRBV9 with TRBJ2-1; 7 bases fit TRBD2. The CDR3 is made up of 15 amino acids. V was clipped by 0 bases and J by 6 bases; unmatched bases: 6. CDR1 SGDLS and CDR2 YYNGEE come from the germline V gene. CDR3 sequence (DNA): TGTGCCAGCAGCGTAGGCGGGAGACCCCCCAATGAGCAGTTCTTC. This codes for CASSVGGRPPNEQFF.